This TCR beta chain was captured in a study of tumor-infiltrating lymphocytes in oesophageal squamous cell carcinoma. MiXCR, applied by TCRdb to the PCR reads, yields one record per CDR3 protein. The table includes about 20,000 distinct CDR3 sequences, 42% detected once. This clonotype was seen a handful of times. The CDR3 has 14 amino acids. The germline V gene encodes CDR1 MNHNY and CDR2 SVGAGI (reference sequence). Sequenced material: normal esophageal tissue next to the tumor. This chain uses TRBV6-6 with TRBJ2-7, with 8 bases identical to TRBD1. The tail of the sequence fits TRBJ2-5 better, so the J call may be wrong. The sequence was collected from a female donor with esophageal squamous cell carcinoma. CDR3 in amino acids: CASSSDRGWETQYF. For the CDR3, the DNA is TGTGCCAGCAGCTCCGACAGGGGTTGGGAGACCCAGTACTTC.